This T cell receptor beta chain was identified in a study of T cells in Graves' hyperthyroidism and ophthalmopathy. The CDR3 sequence is 14 residues long. The germline CDR1 and CDR2 sequences are SGHAT and FQDESV (reference sequence). V lost 4 bases to trimming and J lost 5 bases, with 12 bases between them. This clonotype was detected ten times or more. RNA transcripts gave rise to amplified TCR beta CDR3 regions. Primed by the HTBI set, a first-round RT-PCR was run on the TCR CDR3. MiXCR, run by TCRdb on the multiplex PCR reads, gives a single entry per CDR3 protein. The sample holds around 440,000 distinct CDR3 sequences; about 15% are singletons and the top ten take 13% to 15%.

The TCR was taken from a woman aged 18-29 years with Graves' hyperthyroidism. The sequenced material came from blood. This chain uses TRBV11-1 with TRBJ2-1; D is perhaps TRBD2 (5 bases). CDR3 coding DNA: TGTGCCAGCAGCTCGGGAATAATAAACAATGAGCAGTTCTTC. Encoded protein: CASSSGIINNEQFF.